The next 26 T cell receptor beta chains were all read from a single sample in a study of T-cell reconstitution after alpha-beta-depleted transplantation in children (dated by TCRdb to the mid-2010s). Receptor amplification or capture employed PCR. This sample was sequenced with an Illumina HiSeq 2500. TCR library preparation used molecular barcoding, with unique molecular identifiers applied to normalize quantification of the TCRbeta repertoire. TCRdb reworked the public reads: Q25 trimming with fastp, MiXCR clone assembly, productive beta chains retained. All rows with the same CDR3 protein become a single entry with the most common DNA and genes. This sample comprises around 240,000 distinct CDR3 sequences, around 7.8% of them detected only once. Clones ranked in the top ten supply under 8% of the sample. The intended sense of this specimen's treatment or condition label: allogeneic hematopoietic cell transplantation with graft depleted of TCRalphabeta T cells and CD19 B cells.

This material consisted of PBMCs, mostly from graft donor cells, taken 180 days after TCRalphabeta/CD19-depleted stem cell transplant. Receptors originate from a male patient younger than 18 who had a stem cell transplant for acute lymphoblastic leukemia, so the T cells may come from the graft donor.

This clonotype was counted at least ten times. The V call is TRBV12-3 or TRBV12-4, the J call TRBJ2-2, with 7 bases fitting TRBD2. V shed 8 bases and J 4 bases; nucleotides not matched to a gene: 13. This CDR3 is 16 amino acids long. The chain's CDR3 is CASFGGGASVTGELFF. Here the CDR3 DNA reads TGTGCCAGCTTTGGGGGAGGGGCTAGCGTCACCGGGGAGCTGTTTTTT.

This clonotype has at least ten counts. This sequence joins TRBV19 and TRBJ2-7; 7 positions match TRBD1. The CDR3 totals 16 residues. J gave up 2 bases and V 0 bases, and 7 bases lay outside the gene matches. Germline V gene lookup returns CDR1 LNHDA and CDR2 SQIVND (reference sequence). CDR3 in amino acids: CASSIDHRGRTYEQYF. The CDR3 bases are TGTGCCAGTAGTATAGATCACAGGGGCAGAACCTACGAGCAGTACTTC.

This clonotype was counted many times. The chain links TRBV9 to TRBJ1-2; D is ambiguous. Between the trimmed V and J ends, which lost 1 base and 6 bases, there was a span of 7 bases. The CDR3 loop spans 12 amino acids. In germline, CDR1 is SGDLS, CDR2 YYNGEE. Here the CDR3 DNA reads TGTGCCAGCAGCGTAATTGGGAATGGCTACACCTTC. Protein product: CASSVIGNGYTF.

In this sample, this clonotype turned up many times. This chain connects TRBV18 to TRBJ2-4; D gene uncertain. The CDR3 loop spans 13 amino acids. V was shortened by 5 bases and J by 6 bases, with 11 bases between the two germline ends. Germline values: CDR1 KGHSH, CDR2 LQKENI. The CDR3, as DNA: TGTGCCAGCTCAGCGGTCAGGCCAAACATTCAGTACTTC. This sequence encodes CASSAVRPNIQYF.

This clonotype was recorded many times. This chain joins TRBV20-1 and TRBJ2-7, with D possibly being TRBD2 (6 bases). CDR3 length: 15 amino acids. Germline CDR1 DFQATT, CDR2 SNEGSKA (reference sequence). V gave up 7 bases and J gave up 2 bases, with 21 bases separating them. Written as DNA, the CDR3 is TGCAGTGTCCCCACCCGCCGGGACTTACCCTACGAGCAGTACTTC. This sequence encodes CSVPTRRDLPYEQYF.

This clonotype was seen only once. J is TRBJ1-1 and V is TRBV5-6; D is ambiguous. The CDR3 is 11 residues long. Deletions cut 9 bases from V and 3 bases from J, with 9 bases between. Germline V gives CDR1 SGHDT, CDR2 YYEEEE. The CDR3 DNA follows: TGTGCCATCGGCTCCTACACTGAAGCTTTCTTT. Translation gives CAIGSYTEAFF. The full variable domain, completed using reference TRBV5-6 and TRBJ1-1, is DAGVTQSPTHLIKTRGQQVTLRCSPKSGHDTVSWYQQALGQGPQFIFQYYEEEERQRGNFPDRFSGHQFPNYSSELNVNALLLGDSALYLCAIGSYTEAFFGQGTRLTVV.

This clonotype was seen many times. The CDR3 here is CASSSWGSTDTQYF. In DNA, the CDR3 is TGTGCCAGCAGCTCTTGGGGTTCCACAGATACGCAGTATTTT. This sequence joins TRBV7-9 and TRBJ2-3; D unclear. In germline, CDR1 is SEHNR, CDR2 FQNEAQ (reference sequence). CDR3 length: 14 amino acids. V lost 4 bases, J lost 2 bases, and 10 bases lay in between.

The chain is built from TRBV7-3 and TRBJ2-2; TRBD2 matches 7 bases. The CDR3 spans 15 residues. The ends lost 2 bases at V and 4 bases at J; junction bases unmatched: 4. The germline gives CDR1 SGHTA, CDR2 FQGTGA. The CDR3 region is CASSLGAGVTGELFF. The CDR3 coding sequence is TGTGCCAGCAGCTTAGGTGCGGGAGTCACCGGGGAGCTGTTTTTT.

Ten or more counts support this clonotype. The gene calls are TRBV9 and TRBJ1-3; possible D gene TRBD1, 6 bases. CDR1 is SGDLS, CDR2 YYNGEE, per germline. Trimming pared 4 bases from V and 0 bases from J, leaving 17 bases between. This CDR3 region has 17 residues. Here the CDR3 DNA reads TGTGCCAGCAGCCGACTCCCACAGGGCTCCTCTGGAAACACCATATATTTT. It yields the protein CASSRLPQGSSGNTIYF.

This clonotype showed up many times. V and J are TRBV9 and TRBJ2-7, with 8 bases fitting TRBD2. Germline trimming cut 4 bases from V and 4 bases from J; bases unmatched to any gene: 7. The germline gives CDR1 SGDLS, CDR2 YYNGEE. The length of the CDR3 is 14 residues. CDR3 loop: CASSPRGGSYEQYF. Here the CDR3 DNA reads TGTGCCAGCAGCCCCCGGGGGGGCTCTTACGAGCAGTACTTC.

In its sample, this clonotype was seen many times. This chain connects TRBV10-3 to TRBJ2-2; the D is unclear. The CDR3 has 15 residues. Germline V gives CDR1 ENHRY, CDR2 SYGVKD. The V end was cut by 0 bases, the J end by 2 bases, with 7 bases between. The CDR3: CAISESRINTGELFF. The CDR3 nucleotides are TGTGCCATCAGTGAGTCAAGGATTAACACCGGGGAGCTGTTTTTT.

At least ten counts were recorded for this clonotype. The chain links TRBV20-1 to TRBJ2-7; 9 positions match TRBD1. The V gene end was trimmed by 5 bases and the J gene end by 0 bases; junction bases not matched to a gene: 11. The CDR3 length is 16 residues. The V gene's germline CDR1 is DFQATT and CDR2 SNEGSKA (reference sequence). As DNA, the CDR3 is TGCAGTGCTGGAGGGACAGGGAGTACCCCCTCCTACGAGCAGTACTTC. This translates into CSAGGTGSTPSYEQYF.

Regarding this clonotype: Possible read error: a much larger clone is one base away. This sequence joins TRBV24-1 and TRBJ2-5, with 10 bases fitting TRBD1. The CDR3 runs 15 residues. In germline, CDR1 is KGHDR, CDR2 SFDVKD. This CDR3 is CATSGDRGRGKTHYF. CDR3 DNA sequence: TGTGCCACCAGTGGAGACAGGGGGCGCGGAAAGACCCACTACTTC.

As to this clonotype: A much larger clone is a single base away; this may be a read error. This chain links TRBV15 with TRBJ2-7; perhaps TRBD2 as D (7 bases). CDR3 size: 17 residues. CDR1 is LNHNV and CDR2 is YYDKDF in the germline V gene (reference sequence). CDR3 in amino acids: CATSRALEGGLGYEQDF. CDR3 DNA sequence: TGTGCCACCAGCCGAGCGTTGGAGGGGGGGCTTGGGTACGAGCAGGACTTC.

This clonotype was observed at least ten times. The genes are TRBV29-1 and TRBJ2-3; D is possibly TRBD2 (5 bases). Trimming removed 5 bases at V and 1 base at J, with 19 bases between. The CDR3 length is 16 residues. Germline CDR1 SQVTM, CDR2 ANQGSEA. The CDR3 protein is CSVPPWRVGRTDTQYF. The CDR3 DNA reads TGCAGCGTTCCCCCCTGGCGGGTAGGTCGCACAGATACGCAGTATTTT.

This clonotype was counted many times. The rearrangement uses TRBV27 and TRBJ2-7, with 9 nucleotides matching TRBD1. The V gene end was trimmed by 5 bases and the J gene end by 10 bases; junction bases not matched to a gene: 6. The CDR3 contains 12 residues. Germline loops: CDR1 MNHEY, CDR2 SMNVEV (reference sequence). CDR3 bases: TGTGCCAGCAGTCCCACAGGGGGCGGACAGTACTTC. Translation: CASSPTGGGQYF.

Many counts were recorded for this clonotype. The chain carries TRBV29-1 and TRBJ2-6; TRBD1 aligns across 7 bases. The ends lost 4 bases at V and 2 bases at J; junction bases unmatched: 5. Per the germline V gene, CDR1 is SQVTM and CDR2 is ANQGSEA. CDR3 length: 15 residues. The CDR3 region has the DNA TGCAGCGTTGTACAGGGGAAGGCTGGGGCCAACGTCCTGACTTTC. Encoded protein: CSVVQGKAGANVLTF.

This clonotype appeared many times. The J gene is TRBJ1-3, the V gene TRBV14; no firm D call. The germline V gene has CDR1 SGHDN and CDR2 FVKESK. V was pared by 4 bases and J by 0 bases, with 10 bases between. The CDR3 contains 15 residues. The CDR3 bases are TGTGCCAGCAGCCCGCGACGGATCTCTGGAAACACCATATATTTT. This codes for CASSPRRISGNTIYF.

This clonotype was recorded many times. CDR3 loop: CASSLAKTIYF. The CDR3 DNA follows: TGCGCCAGCAGCTTAGCAAAGACCATATATTTT. The gene calls are TRBV5-1 and TRBJ1-3, with no clear D. The CDR3 consists of 11 residues. V shed 2 bases and J shed 10 bases, with 7 bases lying between them. In germline, CDR1 is SGHRS, CDR2 YFSETQ.

Worth noting for this clonotype: This may come from a read error, since a much larger clone is one base off. The rearrangement links TRBV12-3 or TRBV12-4 to TRBJ2-7; no reliable D call. The CDR3 has 15 amino acids. Trimming took off 1 base at V and 0 bases at J, with 10 bases between the two ends. The CDR3 is CASSLGGSNSYEQYF. CDR3 DNA sequence: TGTGCCAGCAGTTTAGGCGGATCCAACTCCTACGAGCAGTACTTC.

This clonotype was seen ten or more times. This rearrangement joins TRBV20-1 to TRBJ2-2; D remains ambiguous. Trimming cost V 2 bases and J 2 bases, with 3 bases left between them. The CDR3 totals 12 residues. CDR1 and CDR2 from the germline V gene are DFQATT and SNEGSKA (reference sequence). The CDR3 reads CSARFNTGELFF. The DNA for the CDR3 is TGCAGTGCTAGATTTAACACCGGGGAGCTGTTTTTT.

At least ten counts were recorded for this clonotype. The V and J genes are TRBV7-8 and TRBJ2-3; 9 bases map to TRBD2. Germline V gene sequence: CDR1 SGHVS, CDR2 FQNEAQ. The CDR3 consists of 18 residues. V lost 5 bases and J lost 3; bases outside the gene matches: 15. The CDR3 nucleotides are TGTGCCAGCAGCCAGGGGGGGCTAGCGGGACATTATACAGATACGCAGTATTTT. This sequence encodes CASSQGGLAGHYTDTQYF.

This clonotype was seen at least ten times. The chain couples TRBV10-3 to TRBJ1-6; D is unclear. V was pared by 7 bases and J by 10 bases, with 20 bases between. Germline-derived CDR1 and CDR2 are ENHRY and SYGVKD. This CDR3 comprises 15 residues. CDR3 DNA: TGTGCCATCAACAAGGACGGACCCGGAAACTCACCCCTCCACTTT. It yields the protein CAINKDGPGNSPLHF.

This clonotype was detected ten times or more. This sequence joins TRBV12-3 or TRBV12-4 and TRBJ2-5, with TRBD1 as a possible D gene (6 bases). CDR3 size: 15 residues. V lost 3 bases and J lost 4, with 15 bases in between. For the CDR3, the DNA is TGTGCCAGCAGTTTGAGGGACACCGAGGGAGAGACCCAGTACTTC. Translating it yields CASSLRDTEGETQYF.

This clonotype was seen many times. This chain connects TRBV10-2 to TRBJ2-2, with D perhaps TRBD2 (6 bases). With 3 bases removed from V and 1 base from J, the gap between germline ends came to 12 bases. CDR3 length: 16 amino acids. Looked up from germline, CDR1 is WSHSY and CDR2 is SAAADI. CDR3 DNA sequence: TGCGCCAGCAGTGATTCCGGGACTCAGAACACCGGGGAGCTGTTTTTT. Its translation: CASSDSGTQNTGELFF.

This clonotype occurred many times. This chain joins TRBV18 and TRBJ1-2, with D possibly being TRBD1 (5 bases). CDR1 is KGHSH, CDR2 LQKENI, per germline. The CDR3 covers 13 residues. With 5 bases removed from V and 3 bases from J, the gap between germline ends came to 10 bases. Here the CDR3 DNA reads TGTGCCAGCTCATGGGACGAGGACTATGGCTACACCTTC. The encoded protein is CASSWDEDYGYTF.